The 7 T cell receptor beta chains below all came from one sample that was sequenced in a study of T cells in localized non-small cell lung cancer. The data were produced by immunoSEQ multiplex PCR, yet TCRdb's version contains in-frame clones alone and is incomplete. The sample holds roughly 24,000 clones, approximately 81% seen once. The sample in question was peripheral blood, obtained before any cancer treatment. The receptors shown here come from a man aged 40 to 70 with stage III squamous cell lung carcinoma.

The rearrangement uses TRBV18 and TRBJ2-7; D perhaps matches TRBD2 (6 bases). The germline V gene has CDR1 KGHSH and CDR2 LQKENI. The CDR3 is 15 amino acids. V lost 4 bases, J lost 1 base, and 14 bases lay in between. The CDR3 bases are TGTGCCAGCTCACTGACCGGGACTTCTTCCTACGAGCAGTACGTC. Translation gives CASSLTGTSSYEQYV.

CDR3 residues: CASSPTNTGNTIYF. The CDR3 nucleotides are TGTGCCAGCTCACCCACGAATACTGGAAACACCATATATTTT. V is TRBV18 and J is TRBJ1-3; D is undetermined. This CDR3 is 14 amino acids long. From germline, CDR1 is KGHSH and CDR2 LQKENI. The V end was cut by 3 bases, the J end by 2 bases, with 8 bases between.

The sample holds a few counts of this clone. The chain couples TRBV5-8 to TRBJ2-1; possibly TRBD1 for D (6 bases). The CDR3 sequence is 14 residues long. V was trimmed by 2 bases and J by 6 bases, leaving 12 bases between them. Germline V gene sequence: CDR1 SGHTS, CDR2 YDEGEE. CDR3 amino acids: CASSFPGHGNEQFF. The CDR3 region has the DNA TGTGCCAGCAGCTTTCCGGGACACGGCAATGAGCAGTTCTTC.

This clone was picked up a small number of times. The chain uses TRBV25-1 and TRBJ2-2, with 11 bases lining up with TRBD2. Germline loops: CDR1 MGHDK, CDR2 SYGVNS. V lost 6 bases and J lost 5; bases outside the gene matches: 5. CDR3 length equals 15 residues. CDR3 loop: CASSGTSGWTGELFF. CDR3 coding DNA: TGTGCCAGCAGCGGGACTAGCGGATGGACCGGGGAGCTGTTTTTT.

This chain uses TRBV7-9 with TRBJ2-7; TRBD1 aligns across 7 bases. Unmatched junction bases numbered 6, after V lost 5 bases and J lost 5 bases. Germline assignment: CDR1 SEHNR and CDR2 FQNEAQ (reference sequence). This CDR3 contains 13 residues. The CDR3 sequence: CASSLTGTHEQYF. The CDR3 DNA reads TGTGCCAGCAGCCTGACAGGGACCCACGAGCAGTACTTC.

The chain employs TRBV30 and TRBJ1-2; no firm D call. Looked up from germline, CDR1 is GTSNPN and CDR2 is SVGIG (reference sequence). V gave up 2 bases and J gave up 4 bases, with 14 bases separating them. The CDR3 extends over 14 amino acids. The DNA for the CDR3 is TGTGCCTGGAGTACCACCGTAGCCAGCTATGGCTACACCTTC. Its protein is CAWSTTVASYGYTF.

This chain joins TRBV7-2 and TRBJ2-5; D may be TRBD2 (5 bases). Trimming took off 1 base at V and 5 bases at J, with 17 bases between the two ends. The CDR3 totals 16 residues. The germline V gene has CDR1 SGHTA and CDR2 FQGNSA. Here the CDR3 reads CASSLGVGLMAETQYF. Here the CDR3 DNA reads TGTGCCAGCAGCTTAGGGGTTGGACTGATGGCCGAGACCCAGTACTTC.